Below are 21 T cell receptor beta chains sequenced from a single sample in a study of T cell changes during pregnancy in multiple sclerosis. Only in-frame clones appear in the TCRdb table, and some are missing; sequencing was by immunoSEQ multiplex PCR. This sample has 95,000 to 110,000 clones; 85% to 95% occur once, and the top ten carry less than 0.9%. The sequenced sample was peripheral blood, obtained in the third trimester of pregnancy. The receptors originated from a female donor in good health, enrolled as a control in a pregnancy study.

CDR3 region: CASSPGPGNQPQHF. DNA of the CDR3: TGCGCCAGCAGCCCGGGTCCGGGCAATCAGCCCCAGCATTTT. This chain links TRBV5-1 with TRBJ1-5; D not resolved. V gave up 4 bases and J gave up 2 bases, with 10 bases separating them. This CDR3 region has 14 residues. Germline CDR1 reads SGHRS; CDR2 reads YFSETQ.

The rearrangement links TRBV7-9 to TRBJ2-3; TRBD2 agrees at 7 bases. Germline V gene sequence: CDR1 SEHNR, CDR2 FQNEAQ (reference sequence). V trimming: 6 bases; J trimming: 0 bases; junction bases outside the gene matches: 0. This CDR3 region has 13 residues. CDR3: CASRAGSTDTQYF. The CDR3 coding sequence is TGTGCCAGCAGAGCGGGGAGCACAGATACGCAGTATTTT.

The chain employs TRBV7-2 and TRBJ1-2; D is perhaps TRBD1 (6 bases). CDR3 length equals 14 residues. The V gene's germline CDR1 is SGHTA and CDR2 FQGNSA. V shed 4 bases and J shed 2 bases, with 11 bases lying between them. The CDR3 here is CASSSGRGNYGYTF. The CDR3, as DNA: TGTGCCAGCAGCTCGGGCAGGGGAAACTATGGCTACACCTTC.

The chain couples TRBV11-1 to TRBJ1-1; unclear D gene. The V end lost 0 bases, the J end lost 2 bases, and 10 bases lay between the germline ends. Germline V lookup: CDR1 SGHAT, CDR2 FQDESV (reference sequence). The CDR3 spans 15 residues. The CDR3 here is CASSLAVQSNTEAFF. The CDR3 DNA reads TGTGCCAGCAGCTTAGCGGTACAGAGCAACACTGAAGCTTTCTTT.

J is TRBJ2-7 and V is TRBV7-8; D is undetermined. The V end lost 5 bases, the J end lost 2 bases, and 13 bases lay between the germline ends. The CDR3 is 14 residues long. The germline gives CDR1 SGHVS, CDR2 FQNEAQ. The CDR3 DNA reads TGTGCCAGCAGCCCTTCCCGAGCCCCCTACGAGCAGTACTTC. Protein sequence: CASSPSRAPYEQYF.

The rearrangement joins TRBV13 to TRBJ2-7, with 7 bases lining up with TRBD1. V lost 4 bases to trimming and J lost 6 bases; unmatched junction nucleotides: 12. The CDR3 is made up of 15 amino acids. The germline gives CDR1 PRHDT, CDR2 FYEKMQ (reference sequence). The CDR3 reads CASSSHPGTEPEQYF. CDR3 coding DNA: TGTGCCAGCAGCTCACATCCGGGGACAGAACCCGAGCAGTACTTC.

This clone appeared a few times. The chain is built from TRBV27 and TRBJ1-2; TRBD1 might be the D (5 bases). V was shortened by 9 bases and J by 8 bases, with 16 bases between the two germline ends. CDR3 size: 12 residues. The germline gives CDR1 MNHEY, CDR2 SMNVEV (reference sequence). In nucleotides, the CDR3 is TGTGCCAGTGCGTTTGTGGGGCAAGGCTACACCTTC. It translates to CASAFVGQGYTF.

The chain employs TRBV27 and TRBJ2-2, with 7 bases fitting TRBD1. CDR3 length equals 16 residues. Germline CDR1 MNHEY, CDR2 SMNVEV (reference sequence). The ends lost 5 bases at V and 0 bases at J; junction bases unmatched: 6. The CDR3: CASSTTGAANTGELFF. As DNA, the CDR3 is TGTGCCAGCAGTACCACAGGGGCCGCGAACACCGGGGAGCTGTTTTTT.

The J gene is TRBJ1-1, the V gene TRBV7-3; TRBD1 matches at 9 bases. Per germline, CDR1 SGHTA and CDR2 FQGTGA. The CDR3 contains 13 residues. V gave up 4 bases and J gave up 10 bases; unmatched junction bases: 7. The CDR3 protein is CASSSHGQGTAFF. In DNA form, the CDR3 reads TGTGCCAGCAGCTCACATGGACAGGGGACAGCTTTCTTT.

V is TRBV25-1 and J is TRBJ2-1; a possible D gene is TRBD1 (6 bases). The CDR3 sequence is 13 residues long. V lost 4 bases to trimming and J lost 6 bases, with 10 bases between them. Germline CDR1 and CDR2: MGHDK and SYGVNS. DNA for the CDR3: TGTGCCAGCAGTGCCGGGACACTCAATGAGCAGTTCTTC. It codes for CASSAGTLNEQFF.

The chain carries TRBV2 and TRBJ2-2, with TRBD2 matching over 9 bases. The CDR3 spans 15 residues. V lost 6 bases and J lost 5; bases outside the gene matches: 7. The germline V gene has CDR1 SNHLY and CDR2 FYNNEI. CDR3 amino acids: CASRPGLAFTGELFF. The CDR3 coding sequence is TGTGCCAGCAGGCCGGGACTAGCATTTACCGGGGAGCTGTTTTTT.

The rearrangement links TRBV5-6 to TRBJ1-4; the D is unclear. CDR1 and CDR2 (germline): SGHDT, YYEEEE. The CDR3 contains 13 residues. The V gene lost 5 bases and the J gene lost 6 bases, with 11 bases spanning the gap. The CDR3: CASRGQHDEKLFF. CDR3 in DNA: TGTGCCAGCAGGGGCCAGCATGATGAAAAACTGTTTTTT.

CDR3 sequence: CASSLVSGGAQNEQFF. CDR3 DNA: TGTGCCAGCAGCTTGGTGAGCGGGGGGGCCCAGAATGAGCAGTTCTTC. This chain connects TRBV7-8 to TRBJ2-1; 10 bases align to TRBD2. V was pared by 3 bases and J by 7 bases, with 9 bases of the junction left unmatched. CDR3 length equals 16 residues. Germline V gene data show CDR1 as SGHVS and CDR2 as FQNEAQ.

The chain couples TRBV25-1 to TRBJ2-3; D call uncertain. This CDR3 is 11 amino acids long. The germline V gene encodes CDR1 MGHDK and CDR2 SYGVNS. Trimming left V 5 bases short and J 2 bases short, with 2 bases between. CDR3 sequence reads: CASSYTDTQYF. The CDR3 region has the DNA TGTGCCAGCAGTTACACAGATACGCAGTATTTT.

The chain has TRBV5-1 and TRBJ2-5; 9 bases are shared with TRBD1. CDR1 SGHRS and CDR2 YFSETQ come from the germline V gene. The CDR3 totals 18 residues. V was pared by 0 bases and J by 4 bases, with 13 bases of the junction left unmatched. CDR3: CASSLAQGARSLRETQYF. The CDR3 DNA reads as TGCGCCAGCAGCTTGGCACAGGGGGCTCGCTCCCTCCGAGAGACCCAGTACTTC.

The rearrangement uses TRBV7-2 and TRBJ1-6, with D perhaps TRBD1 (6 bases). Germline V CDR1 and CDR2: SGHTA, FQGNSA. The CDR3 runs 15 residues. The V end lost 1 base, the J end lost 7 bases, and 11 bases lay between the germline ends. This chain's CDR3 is CASSLEGTYNSPLHF. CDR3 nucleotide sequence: TGTGCCAGCAGCTTAGAAGGGACATACAATTCACCCCTCCACTTT.

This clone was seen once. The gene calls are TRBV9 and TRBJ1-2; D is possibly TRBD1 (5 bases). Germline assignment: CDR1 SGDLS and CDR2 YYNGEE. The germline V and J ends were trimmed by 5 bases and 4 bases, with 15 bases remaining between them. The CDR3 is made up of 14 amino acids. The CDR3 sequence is CASRQPGGAYGYTF. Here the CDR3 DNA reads TGTGCCAGCAGACAACCCGGGGGAGCCTATGGCTACACCTTC.

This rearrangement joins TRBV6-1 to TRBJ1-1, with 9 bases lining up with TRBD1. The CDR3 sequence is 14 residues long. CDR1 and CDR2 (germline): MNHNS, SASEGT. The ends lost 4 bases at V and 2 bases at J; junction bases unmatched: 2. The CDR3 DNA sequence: TGTGCCAGCAGTGCGGGACAGGGAAACACTGAAGCTTTCTTT. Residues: CASSAGQGNTEAFF.

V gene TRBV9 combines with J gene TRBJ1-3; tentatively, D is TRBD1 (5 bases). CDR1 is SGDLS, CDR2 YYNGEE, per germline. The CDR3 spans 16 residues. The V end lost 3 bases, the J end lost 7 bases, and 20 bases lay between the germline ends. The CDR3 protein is CASSAESATWGNTIYF. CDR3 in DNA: TGTGCCAGCAGCGCAGAATCAGCAACCTGGGGCAACACCATATATTTT.

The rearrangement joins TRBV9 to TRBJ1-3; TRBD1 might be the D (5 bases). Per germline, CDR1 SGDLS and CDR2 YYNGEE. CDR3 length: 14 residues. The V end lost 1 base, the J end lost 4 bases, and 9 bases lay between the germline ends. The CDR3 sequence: CASSVQGTGNTIYF. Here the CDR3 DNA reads TGTGCCAGCAGCGTACAGGGCACCGGAAACACCATATATTTT.

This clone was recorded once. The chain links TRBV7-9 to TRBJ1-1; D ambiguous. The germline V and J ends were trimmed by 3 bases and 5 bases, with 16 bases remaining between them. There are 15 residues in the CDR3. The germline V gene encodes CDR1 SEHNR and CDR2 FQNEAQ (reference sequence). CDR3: CASSFLGSGMTEAFF. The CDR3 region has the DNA TGTGCCAGCAGCTTTCTGGGGAGTGGGATGACTGAAGCTTTCTTT.